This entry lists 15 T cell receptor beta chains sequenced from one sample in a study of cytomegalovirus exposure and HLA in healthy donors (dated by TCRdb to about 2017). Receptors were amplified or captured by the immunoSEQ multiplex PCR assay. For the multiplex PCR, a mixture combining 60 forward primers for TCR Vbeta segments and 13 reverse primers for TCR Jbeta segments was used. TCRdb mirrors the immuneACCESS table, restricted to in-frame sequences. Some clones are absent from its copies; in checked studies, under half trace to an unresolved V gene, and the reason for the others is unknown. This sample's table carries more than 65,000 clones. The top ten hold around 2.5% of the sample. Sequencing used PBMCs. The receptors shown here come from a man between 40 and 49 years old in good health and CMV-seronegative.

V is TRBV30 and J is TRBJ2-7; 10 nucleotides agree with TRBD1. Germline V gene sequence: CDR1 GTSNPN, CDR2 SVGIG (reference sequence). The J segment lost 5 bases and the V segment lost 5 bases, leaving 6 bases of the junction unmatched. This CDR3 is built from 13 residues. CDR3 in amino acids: CAWAGTGEDEQYF. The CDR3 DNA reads TGTGCCTGGGCCGGGACAGGGGAGGACGAGCAGTACTTC.

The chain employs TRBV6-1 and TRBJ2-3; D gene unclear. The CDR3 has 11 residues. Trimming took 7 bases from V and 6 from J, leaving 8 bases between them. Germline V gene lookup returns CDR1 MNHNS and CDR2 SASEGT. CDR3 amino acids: CASTVSDTQYF. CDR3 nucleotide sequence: TGTGCCAGCACCGTCTCGGATACGCAGTATTTT.

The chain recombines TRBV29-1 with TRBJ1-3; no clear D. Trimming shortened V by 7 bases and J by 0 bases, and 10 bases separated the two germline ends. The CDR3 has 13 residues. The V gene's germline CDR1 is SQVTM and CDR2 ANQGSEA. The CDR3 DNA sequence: TGCAGCGCTCGAGTGTCCTCTGGAAACACCATATATTTT. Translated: CSARVSSGNTIYF.

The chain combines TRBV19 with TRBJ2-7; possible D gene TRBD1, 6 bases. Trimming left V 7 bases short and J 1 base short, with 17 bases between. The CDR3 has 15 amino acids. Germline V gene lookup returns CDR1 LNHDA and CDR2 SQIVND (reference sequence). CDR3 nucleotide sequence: TGTGCCAGTACCTCCGGACACCAGGGGTCCTACGAGCAGTACTTC. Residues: CASTSGHQGSYEQYF.

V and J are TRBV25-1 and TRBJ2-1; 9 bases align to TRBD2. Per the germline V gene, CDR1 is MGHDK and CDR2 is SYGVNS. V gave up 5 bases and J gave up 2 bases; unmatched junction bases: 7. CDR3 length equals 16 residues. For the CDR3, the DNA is TGTGCCAGCAGTCACATAGCGGGGGTTACCTACAATGAGCAGTTCTTC. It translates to CASSHIAGVTYNEQFF.

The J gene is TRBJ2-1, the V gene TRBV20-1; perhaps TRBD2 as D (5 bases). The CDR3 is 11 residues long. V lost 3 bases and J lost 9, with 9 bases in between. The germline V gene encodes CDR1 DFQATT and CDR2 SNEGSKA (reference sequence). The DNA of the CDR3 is TGCAGTGCTAGGAGAGGGTGTGAGCAGTTCTTC. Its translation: CSARRGCEQFF.

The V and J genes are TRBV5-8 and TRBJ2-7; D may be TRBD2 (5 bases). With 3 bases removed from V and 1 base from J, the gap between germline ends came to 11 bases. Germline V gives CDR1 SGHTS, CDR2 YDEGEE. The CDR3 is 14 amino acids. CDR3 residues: CASSSRGISYEQYF. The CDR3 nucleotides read TGTGCCAGCAGCTCCCGAGGGATTTCCTACGAGCAGTACTTC.

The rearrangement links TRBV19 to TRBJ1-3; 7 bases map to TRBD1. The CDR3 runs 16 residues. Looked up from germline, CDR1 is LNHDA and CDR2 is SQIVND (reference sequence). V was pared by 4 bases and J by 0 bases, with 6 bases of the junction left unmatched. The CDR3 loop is CASSRDSSSSGNTIYF. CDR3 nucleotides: TGTGCCAGTAGTAGGGACAGCTCCAGCTCTGGAAACACCATATATTTT.

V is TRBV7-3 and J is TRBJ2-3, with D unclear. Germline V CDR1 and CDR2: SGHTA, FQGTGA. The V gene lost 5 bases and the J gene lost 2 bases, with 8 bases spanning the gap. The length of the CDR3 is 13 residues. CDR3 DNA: TGTGCCAGCAGCCCCCGCGACACAGATACGCAGTATTTT. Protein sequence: CASSPRDTDTQYF.

CDR3 sequence reads: CASSLAGLDTEAFF. DNA of the CDR3: TGTGCCAGCAGCTTGGCAGGGTTGGACACTGAAGCTTTCTTT. The gene calls are TRBV5-4 and TRBJ1-1; D may be TRBD1 (5 bases). Trimming shortened V by 0 bases and J by 3 bases, and 9 bases separated the two germline ends. The CDR3 length is 14 residues. Per germline, CDR1 SGHNT and CDR2 YYREEE (reference sequence).

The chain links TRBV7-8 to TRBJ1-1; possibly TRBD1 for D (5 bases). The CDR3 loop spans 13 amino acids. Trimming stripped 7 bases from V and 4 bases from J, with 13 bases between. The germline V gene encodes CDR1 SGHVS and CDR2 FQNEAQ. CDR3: CASIPAQGTEAFF. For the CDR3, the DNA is TGTGCCAGCATCCCAGCGCAGGGCACTGAAGCTTTCTTT.

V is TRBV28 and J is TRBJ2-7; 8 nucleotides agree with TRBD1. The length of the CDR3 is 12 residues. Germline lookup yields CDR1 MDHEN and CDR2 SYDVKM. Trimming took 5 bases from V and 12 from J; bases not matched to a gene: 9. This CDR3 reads CASSLGQGRPYF. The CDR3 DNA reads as TGTGCCAGCAGTCTCGGACAGGGACGGCCGTACTTC.

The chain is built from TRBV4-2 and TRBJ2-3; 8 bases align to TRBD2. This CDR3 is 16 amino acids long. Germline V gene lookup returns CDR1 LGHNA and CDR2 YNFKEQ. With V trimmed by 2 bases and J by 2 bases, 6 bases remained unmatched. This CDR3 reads CASSQTGLGNTDTQYF. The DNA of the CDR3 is TGTGCCAGCAGCCAAACGGGACTAGGCAACACAGATACGCAGTATTTT.

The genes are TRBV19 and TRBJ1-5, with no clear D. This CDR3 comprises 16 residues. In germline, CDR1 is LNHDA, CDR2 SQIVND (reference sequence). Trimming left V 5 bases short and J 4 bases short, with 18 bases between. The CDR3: CASSEVLTVENQPQHF. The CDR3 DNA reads TGTGCCAGTAGTGAGGTCCTCACGGTAGAAAATCAGCCCCAGCATTTT.

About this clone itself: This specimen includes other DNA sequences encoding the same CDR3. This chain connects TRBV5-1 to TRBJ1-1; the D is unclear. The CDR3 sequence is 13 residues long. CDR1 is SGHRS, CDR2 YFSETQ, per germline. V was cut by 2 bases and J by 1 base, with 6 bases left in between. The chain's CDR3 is CASSFGENTEAFF. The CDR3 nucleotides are TGCGCCAGCAGCTTCGGGGAGAACACTGAAGCTTTCTTT.